The rows below give T cell receptor beta chains drawn from one sample of a study of control samples from healthy donors and cancer patients. Profiling relied on immunoSEQ multiplex PCR, and the TCRdb table lists in-frame clones only, not all of them. The table records 50,000 to 75,000 clones, around 89% of them present only once. Sequences were obtained from PBMCs. These receptors were taken from a man aged 60-69 years with colorectal cancer. The CDR3 runs from the conserved cysteine through the conserved F or W. The D gene is left open where the match is weak. Clone size, where shown, is once, few, many, or a class for clones that have expanded.

V gene,clone size,D gene,CDR3 length,J gene,CDR3 protein,CDR3 DNA
TRBV2,.,.,17,TRBJ2-6,CASSEGTPNSGANVLTF,TGTGCCAGCAGTGAAGGGACCCCGAACTCTGGGGCCAACGTCCTGACTTTC
TRBV4-2,.,.,14,TRBJ2-1,CASRGGPSYNEQFF,TGTGCCAGCAGGGGCGGACCTTCCTACAATGAGCAGTTCTTC
TRBV3-1/TRBV3-2,.,.,18,TRBJ2-3,CASSQPLGGPSSTDTQYF,TGTGCCAGCAGCCAGCCCCTAGGCGGGCCTTCTAGCACAGATACGCAGTATTTT
TRBV7-8,.,.,13,TRBJ2-7,CASSSSGGFEQYF,TGTGCCAGCAGCTCATCCGGGGGTTTCGAGCAGTACTTC
TRBV20-1,.,.,15,TRBJ1-4,CSASEQGGRNEKLFF,TGCAGTGCTAGTGAGCAAGGGGGGCGGAATGAAAAACTGTTTTTT
TRBV7-2,few,.,12,TRBJ1-2,CASSLAGVVDTF,TGTGCCAGCAGCTTAGCGGGGGTTGTAGACACCTTC
TRBV28,.,TRBD1,13,TRBJ2-7,CASVDRGGYEQYF,TGTGCCAGTGTGGACAGGGGGGGCTACGAGCAGTACTTC
TRBV3-1/TRBV3-2,.,TRBD2,17,TRBJ2-2,CASRVLAGGKNTGELFF,TGTGCCAGCAGGGTACTAGCGGGGGGCAAGAACACCGGGGAGCTGTTTTTT
TRBV30,.,TRBD1,14,TRBJ2-7,CAWNPDRGPHEQYF,TGTGCCTGGAACCCGGACAGGGGGCCCCACGAGCAGTACTTC
TRBV19,.,.,15,TRBJ2-7,CASSIGNSRAYEQYF,TGTGCCAGTAGTATAGGGAACAGTAGAGCCTACGAGCAGTACTTC
TRBV4-1,.,.,15,TRBJ1-1,CASSQVESVNTEAFF,TGCGCCAGCAGCCAAGTCGAGTCAGTGAACACTGAAGCTTTCTTT
TRBV4-1,.,.,16,TRBJ1-3,CASSPPGYESGNTIYF,TGCGCCAGCAGCCCCCCGGGCTACGAATCTGGAAACACCATATATTTT
TRBV7-9,.,.,13,TRBJ2-6,CASSLTGANVLTF,TGTGCCAGCAGCTTAACTGGGGCCAACGTCCTGACTTTC
TRBV4-1,.,TRBD2,17,TRBJ2-3,CASSQASGGWRTDTQYF,TGCGCCAGCAGCCAAGCCTCCGGGGGGTGGAGGACAGATACGCAGTATTTT
TRBV18,.,TRBD1,16,TRBJ2-1,CASSHDPGQAYNEQFF,TGTGCCAGCTCACACGATCCGGGACAGGCATACAATGAGCAGTTCTTC
TRBV7-2,.,.,14,TRBJ1-2,CASSLVRATYGYTF,TGTGCCAGCAGCTTAGTGAGGGCGACATATGGCTACACCTTC
TRBV7-2,.,.,13,TRBJ2-5,CASSKRAQETQYF,TGTGCCAGCAGTAAAAGGGCCCAAGAGACCCAGTACTTC
TRBV2,.,.,13,TRBJ2-2,CASGQRETGELFF,TGTGCCAGCGGGCAGCGTGAGACCGGGGAGCTGTTTTTT
TRBV2,.,TRBD1,17,TRBJ1-3,CASSPTGGAPSGNTIYF,TGTGCCAGCAGTCCGACAGGGGGCGCACCCTCTGGAAACACCATATATTTT
TRBV5-1,once,.,15,TRBJ1-3,CASSLGPSSGNTIYF,TGCGCCAGCAGCTTGGGACCGAGCTCTGGAAACACCATATATTTT
TRBV19,.,.,13,TRBJ1-1,CASSNQQNTEAFF,TGTGCCAGTAGTAACCAGCAGAACACTGAAGCTTTCTTT
TRBV29-1,.,TRBD1,12,TRBJ2-3,CSVGDRTGWQYF,TGCAGCGTTGGAGATAGGACAGGGTGGCAGTATTTT
TRBV5-8,.,.,15,TRBJ2-1,CASSLGQSSYNEQFF,TGTGCCAGCAGCTTGGGCCAGAGCTCCTACAATGAGCAGTTCTTC
TRBV5-4,.,.,14,TRBJ1-5,CASSRGGSNQPQHF,TGTGCCAGCAGCCGGGGGGGGAGCAATCAGCCCCAGCATTTT
TRBV3-1/TRBV3-2,.,.,14,TRBJ2-2,CASSQMYSSGELFF,TGTGCCAGCAGCCAAATGTATTCCTCCGGGGAGCTGTTTTTT
TRBV4-1,.,TRBD2,16,TRBJ2-1,CASSPSRGGRGDEQFF,TGCGCCAGCAGCCCGTCGCGGGGGGGCCGAGGCGATGAGCAGTTCTTC
TRBV7-9,.,.,11,TRBJ2-1,CASSPLGEQFF,TGTGCCAGCAGCCCCCTCGGCGAGCAGTTCTTC
TRBV11-2,once,TRBD2,16,TRBJ2-3,CASSLVAAGGRGTQYF,TGTGCCAGCAGCTTAGTGGCAGCGGGGGGGAGAGGTACGCAGTATTTT
TRBV6-5,.,.,15,TRBJ1-6,CASSLPGRFNSPLHF,TGTGCCAGCAGCCTACCCGGCAGGTTTAATTCACCCCTCCACTTT
TRBV5-1,.,TRBD2,15,TRBJ2-2,CASSLTSGNTGELFF,TGCGCCAGCAGCTTGACTAGCGGTAACACCGGGGAGCTGTTTTTT
TRBV12-3/TRBV12-4,once,.,13,TRBJ1-1,CASSFVVNTEAFF,TGTGCCAGCAGTTTCGTAGTGAACACTGAAGCTTTCTTT
TRBV29-1,.,.,11,TRBJ1-1,CSGDKNTEAFF,TGCAGCGGGGACAAGAACACTGAAGCTTTCTTT
TRBV4-1,.,TRBD2,15,TRBJ2-7,CASSTGLAVNREQYF,TGCGCCAGCAGCACAGGACTAGCCGTCAACCGCGAGCAGTACTTC
TRBV5-4,few,.,14,TRBJ2-6,CASRKEAGANVLTF,TGTGCCAGCAGGAAGGAGGCTGGGGCCAACGTCCTGACTTTC
TRBV7-2,.,.,13,TRBJ1-2,CASSLGGFYGYTF,TGTGCCAGCAGCTTAGGAGGGTTCTATGGCTACACCTTC
TRBV19,.,.,14,TRBJ1-5,CASSKGQNNQPQHF,TGTGCCAGTAGTAAGGGGCAGAACAATCAGCCCCAGCATTTT
TRBV27,.,.,15,TRBJ2-5,CASSLRSGTQETQYF,TGTGCCAGCAGTTTAAGGTCTGGGACCCAAGAGACCCAGTACTTC
TRBV18,.,.,15,TRBJ1-2,CASSPDSSSNYGYTF,TGTGCCAGCTCGCCGGACAGTTCTTCTAACTATGGCTACACCTTC